A selection of T cell receptor beta chains follows, all from one sample in a study of shared clonotypes between healthy human individuals. The repertoire was sequenced with immunoSEQ multiplex PCR; TCRdb's copy has only in-frame clones and lacks some. Among around 1.1 million clones listed, approximately 77% were seen once. The source material was memory CD4+ T cells from PBMCs. These receptors came from a young man in good health. Some clones in this sample may be carry-over from other donors' samples. The CDR3 runs from the conserved cysteine through the conserved F or W. The order of the fields is CDR3 protein, clone size, J gene, V gene. The size of a clone is reported for some rows only, either as once, few or many, or as a class for expanded clones.

CDR3: CASSSFRAPRDTQYF; size: NA; J: TRBJ2-3; V: TRBV6-6
CDR3: CASSFWFREQYF; size: NA; J: TRBJ2-7; V: TRBV11-2
CDR3: CASSLVGQGIPGELFF; size: NA; J: TRBJ2-2; V: TRBV7-8
CDR3: CASSVRGDSYEQYF; size: NA; J: TRBJ2-7; V: TRBV9
CDR3: CASSHHVVQESYGYTF; size: NA; J: TRBJ1-2; V: TRBV4-3
CDR3: CAISPTHQAPSGANVLTF; size: NA; J: TRBJ2-6; V: TRBV10-3
CDR3: CASSPPSLLAHAGEQYF; size: NA; J: TRBJ2-5; V: TRBV4-2
CDR3: CASSPFEREGIYEQYF; size: few; J: TRBJ2-7; V: TRBV9
CDR3: CATSRGSAAFF; size: NA; J: TRBJ1-1; V: TRBV15
CDR3: CASSAGGTGELFF; size: NA; J: TRBJ2-2; V: TRBV7-2
CDR3: CASLMSRNSPLHF; size: NA; J: TRBJ1-6; V: TRBV2
CDR3: CASSLISGRAGEQFF; size: NA; J: TRBJ2-1; V: TRBV27
CDR3: CASRPWDFKGEKLFF; size: NA; J: TRBJ1-4; V: TRBV27
CDR3: CAISSGTEQYF; size: NA; J: TRBJ2-7; V: TRBV10-3
CDR3: CASKEREGYEQYF; size: NA; J: TRBJ2-7; V: TRBV5-1
CDR3: CASSLDRGDYEQYF; size: NA; J: TRBJ2-7; V: TRBV2
CDR3: CSASLRDEQFF; size: many; J: TRBJ2-1; V: TRBV20-1
CDR3: CAARTGANEKLFF; size: NA; J: TRBJ1-4; V: TRBV10-3
CDR3: CASNSRPGANVLTF; size: NA; J: TRBJ2-6; V: TRBV19
CDR3: CASSKEGPSGLSYEQYF; size: NA; J: TRBJ2-7; V: TRBV21-1
CDR3: CAWTLGNTGELFF; size: once; J: TRBJ2-2; V: TRBV30
CDR3: CASSPGPGGVAFF; size: NA; J: TRBJ1-1; V: TRBV2
CDR3: CASSLDGPSKYF; size: NA; J: TRBJ2-3; V: TRBV7-8
CDR3: CASSPRQVGNSGRFYEQYF; size: many; J: TRBJ2-7; V: TRBV18
CDR3: CSVEDIWTNYNEQFF; size: many; J: TRBJ2-1; V: TRBV29-1
CDR3: CASSYGSTNTGELFF; size: NA; J: TRBJ2-2; V: TRBV5-1
CDR3: CASSSLGGDTQYF; size: NA; J: TRBJ2-3; V: TRBV7-7
CDR3: CASSLRLAGSDEQYF; size: once; J: TRBJ2-7; V: TRBV6-1
CDR3: CAISVGTTYEQHF; size: NA; J: TRBJ2-7; V: TRBV10-3
CDR3: CASTPLAGAGANVLTF; size: NA; J: TRBJ2-6; V: TRBV5-1
CDR3: CASSLGPSPDTQYF; size: NA; J: TRBJ2-3; V: TRBV7-7
CDR3: CASSKGDRRGHQPQHF; size: NA; J: TRBJ1-5; V: TRBV6-4
CDR3: CASSPPRTQADEQFF; size: once; J: TRBJ2-1; V: TRBV25-1
CDR3: CASSPLGRTKNIQYF; size: NA; J: TRBJ2-4; V: TRBV28
CDR3: CAWSPGGLLIYNEQFF; size: NA; J: TRBJ2-1; V: TRBV30
CDR3: CASSSGHAYF; size: NA; J: TRBJ2-7; V: TRBV6-5
CDR3: CATSRPSSTDTQYF; size: NA; J: TRBJ2-3; V: TRBV15
CDR3: CASRGVSNQPQHF; size: NA; J: TRBJ1-5; V: TRBV6-1
CDR3: CASSVEVGDTQYF; size: NA; J: TRBJ2-3; V: TRBV9
CDR3: CASSPRQGSTDTQYF; size: NA; J: TRBJ2-3; V: TRBV4-1
CDR3: CARPGGGQTDTQYF; size: NA; J: TRBJ2-3; V: TRBV19
CDR3: CASSDATASSYNEQFF; size: NA; J: TRBJ2-1; V: TRBV10-1
CDR3: CASSPGLAGGVETQYF; size: NA; J: TRBJ2-5; V: TRBV7-9
CDR3: CASSPWGDTQYF; size: NA; J: TRBJ2-3; V: TRBV18
CDR3: CASSVGPGHRPEKLFF; size: NA; J: TRBJ1-4; V: TRBV7-8
CDR3: CASSSGRVGETQYF; size: NA; J: TRBJ2-5; V: TRBV5-4
CDR3: CASSLRRVGAWDPYWGYTF; size: few; J: TRBJ1-2; V: TRBV28
CDR3: CASTLGLARYNEQFF; size: NA; J: TRBJ2-1; V: TRBV28
CDR3: CASSSGPSNEQFF; size: NA; J: TRBJ2-1; V: TRBV7-9
CDR3: CATSRDQVQYNEQFF; size: NA; J: TRBJ2-1; V: TRBV15
CDR3: CASSSYSTDTQYF; size: few; J: TRBJ2-3; V: TRBV6-1
CDR3: CASSGGWDTQYF; size: NA; J: TRBJ2-3; V: TRBV28
CDR3: CASSTGRYYEQYF; size: NA; J: TRBJ2-7; V: TRBV19
CDR3: CASSLRRDSIYEQYF; size: NA; J: TRBJ2-7; V: TRBV7-8
CDR3: CASSFDRGSGYTF; size: NA; J: TRBJ1-2; V: TRBV11-1
CDR3: CASSLDNPGNEQYF; size: NA; J: TRBJ2-7; V: TRBV5-1
CDR3: CASSGNRDYEQYF; size: NA; J: TRBJ2-7; V: TRBV25-1
CDR3: CASMEGLAGGPGEQFF; size: NA; J: TRBJ2-1; V: TRBV2
CDR3: CAWSQGGTTEAFF; size: few; J: TRBJ1-1; V: TRBV30